This is a list of T cell receptor beta chains from one sample in a study of a mutant IDH1 vaccine in newly diagnosed glioma. Their antigens are not known. Clones were sequenced by immunoSEQ multiplex PCR, and TCRdb holds only the in-frame ones, with some missing. The table includes tens of thousands of clones, about 88% detected once. The sequencing used PBMCs, collected from a glioma patient whose treatment included an IDH1 peptide vaccine. These receptors originate from a woman aged 40 to 55 with glioma. Both conserved end residues are part of each CDR3. Each record gives: J gene, V gene, D gene, clone size, CDR3 DNA, CDR3 protein. A D gene is named only where the DNA matches it firmly. The size field is filled for only some rows; it gives once, few, many or a size class.

TRBJ1-2,TRBV5-4,NA,NA,TGTGCCAGCAGCTTGGTGGGGGGATTAAACTATGGCTACACCTTC,CASSLVGGLNYGYTF
TRBJ1-1,TRBV6-1,TRBD1,NA,TGTGCCAGCAGTGAAGGGACAGGGGGTGAAGCTTTCTTT,CASSEGTGGEAFF
TRBJ2-1,TRBV6-1,TRBD2,NA,TGTGCCAGCAGTGCACTAGCGGGAGGTAGCGAGCAGTTCTTC,CASSALAGGSEQFF
TRBJ1-4,TRBV4-2,NA,NA,TGTGCCAGCAGCCAAGATGAGATCAGGGCTAATGAAAAACTGTTTTTT,CASSQDEIRANEKLFF
TRBJ2-7,TRBV7-2,NA,once,TGTGCCAGCAGCCGAAGTAGGACAGCGAACTACGAGCAGTACTTC,CASSRSRTANYEQYF
TRBJ2-7,TRBV28,TRBD1,once,TGTGCCAGCCAGACAGGGCACTACGAGCAGTACTTC,CASQTGHYEQYF
TRBJ2-7,TRBV4-1,TRBD2,NA,TGCGCCAGCAGCCTAGGGACTAGAGGGGTCCCCTACGAGCAGTACTTC,CASSLGTRGVPYEQYF
TRBJ2-3,TRBV7-2,TRBD1,NA,TGTGCCAGCAGCCCAGGACAGGGTGACGCAGATACGCAGTATTTT,CASSPGQGDADTQYF
TRBJ2-3,TRBV19,NA,NA,TGTGCCAGTACCTCACAGGGAGGGACAGATACGCAGTATTTT,CASTSQGGTDTQYF
TRBJ1-4,TRBV6-5,NA,NA,TGTGCCAGCAGTTACTCCGGACGAACTAATGAAAAACTGTTTTTT,CASSYSGRTNEKLFF
TRBJ2-5,TRBV29-1,NA,once,TGCAGCGTCCCCATCCTAGCGACGGAGGGGGAGACCCAGTACTTC,CSVPILATEGETQYF
TRBJ1-4,TRBV5-1,NA,once,TGCGCCAGCAGCTCCGGACGGCCAACTAATGAAAAACTGTTTTTT,CASSSGRPTNEKLFF
TRBJ2-3,TRBV2,TRBD2,NA,TGTGCCAGCAGTGAACAGCCGGGACTAGCGACAGATACGCAGTATTTT,CASSEQPGLATDTQYF
TRBJ2-5,TRBV5-1,NA,NA,TGCGCCAGCAGCTTGACACAGGCCCGGAGCGAGACCCAGTACTTC,CASSLTQARSETQYF
TRBJ2-7,TRBV5-4,TRBD2,NA,TGTGCCAGCACCCCGAGAGGAGCGGGAGCCTACGAGCAGTACTTC,CASTPRGAGAYEQYF